The clone carrying this TCR beta chain occurred once. TCRdb keeps only in-frame clones here, not all; method: immunoSEQ multiplex PCR. The sample lists approximately 86,000 clones; 70% to 90% were seen once. This specimen belongs to a study of blood T cell repertoires in COVID-19. The CDR3 length is 15 residues. Germline V gene lookup returns CDR1 MNHEY and CDR2 SVGAGI. Between the trimmed V and J ends, which lost 9 bases and 9 bases, there was a span of 24 bases. V and J are TRBV6-5 and TRBJ1-3; tentatively, D is TRBD1 (5 bases). Sequenced: peripheral blood. The TCR sequence derives from a man in his fifties or sixties with acute or convalescent COVID-19. In DNA, the CDR3 is TGTGCCAGTTACTTCGAACAGGTTATTACAATCACCATATATTTT. As protein: CASYFEQVITITIYF.